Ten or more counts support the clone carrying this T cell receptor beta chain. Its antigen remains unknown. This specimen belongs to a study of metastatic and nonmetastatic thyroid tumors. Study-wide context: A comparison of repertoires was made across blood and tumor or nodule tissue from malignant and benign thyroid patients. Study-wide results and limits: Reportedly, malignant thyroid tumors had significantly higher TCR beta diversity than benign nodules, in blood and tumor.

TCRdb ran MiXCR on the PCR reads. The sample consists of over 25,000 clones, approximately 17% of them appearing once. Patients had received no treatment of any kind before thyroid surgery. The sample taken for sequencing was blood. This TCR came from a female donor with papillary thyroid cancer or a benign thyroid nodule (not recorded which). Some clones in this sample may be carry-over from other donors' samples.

The CDR3 DNA sequence: TGTGCCAGCAGCCCCTATTTGGGGACCGGAAACACCATATATTTT. It translates to CASSPYLGTGNTIYF. V is TRBV5-6 and J is TRBJ1-3, with D possibly matching TRBD1 (5 bases). Looked up from germline, CDR1 is SGHDT and CDR2 is YYEEEE. The CDR3 contains 15 residues. The V end was cut by 4 bases, the J end by 4 bases, with 15 bases between.